The T cell receptor (beta chain) under discussion was sequenced for a study of early T cells in non-severe SARS-CoV-2 infection. Background on the study: RNA in bulk from unsorted whole blood was sequenced, and chains were unpaired.

The CDR3 sequence is 17 residues long. V shed 0 bases and J shed 0 bases, with 13 bases lying between them. In germline, CDR1 is WSHSY, CDR2 SAAADI. Individual cDNA molecules were tagged with unique molecular identifiers. MiXCR, run by TCRdb on the 5' RACE reads, gives a single entry per CDR3 protein. The sample lists about 59,000 distinct CDR3 sequences; under 15% were seen once. Worth noting for this clonotype: Its target is unknown.

Broader study findings: Reliance on VDJdb matching favored anti-spike CD8 responses; private and CD4 specificities were missed.

The specimen was whole blood. The source is an adult who was a healthcare worker with PCR-confirmed SARS-CoV-2 infection or an uninfected control (not recorded which). This chain connects TRBV10-2 to TRBJ2-3, with D perhaps TRBD2 (5 bases). The CDR3 sequence is CASSESGSGLSTDTQYF. For the CDR3, the DNA is TGCGCCAGCAGTGAGTCAGGAAGCGGACTTAGCACAGATACGCAGTATTTT.